The following is a T cell receptor (beta chain) sequence with its context. What it binds is not known. The source of the sample is a study of shared clonotypes between healthy human individuals. Study-wide context: CD4 naive and memory got three plates each, CD8 naive two, CD8 memory one.

V lost 6 bases, J lost 0 bases, and 14 bases lay in between. Germline V gives CDR1 SNHLY, CDR2 FYNNEI. CDR3 size: 16 residues. Study-level findings and limits: Clonotypes not shared had lower generation probabilities than those common to all four donors. Approximately 5% of naive CD4 clonotypes were shared across a few donors.

Assay execution took place at the deep level. Libraries were prepared by immunoSEQ multiplex PCR; TCRdb keeps only in-frame clonotypes and omits some of them. Here the sample spans about 1.1 million clones, 78% being singletons. Specimen: memory CD4+ T cells from PBMCs. Subset meaning: CD45RA-negative fraction. The V call is TRBV2, the J call TRBJ2-2, with D perhaps matching TRBD1 (6 bases). This receptor was identified in a young man in good health. Some clones in this sample may be carry-over from other donors' samples. The DNA for the CDR3 is TGTGCCAGCAGAGTTGACAGGAGTTCGAACACCGGGGAGCTGTTTTTT. Protein product: CASRVDRSSNTGELFF. Drawing the rest from reference TRBV2 and TRBJ2-2, the complete variable domain is EPEVTQTPSHQVTQMGQEVILRCVPISNHLYFYWYRQILGQKVEFLVSFYNNEISEKSEIFDDQFSVERPDGSNFTLKIRSTKLEDSAMYFCASRVDRSSNTGELFFGEGSRLTVL.